Listed here are 31 T cell receptor beta chains from one sample, sequenced in a study of shared clonotypes between healthy human individuals (TCRdb year 2020). Libraries came from the immunoSEQ multiplex PCR assay. In its TCRdb copy, this immuneACCESS table keeps in-frame sequences only and misses some clones. Where compared with another copy, unresolved V genes explain less than half of these, and the others have no known cause. The sample contains 1 million to 1.3 million clones, around three quarters of them found a single time. More than 0.55% of the sample is held by the ten biggest clonotypes. Source material: memory CD4+ T cells from PBMCs. Read against the paper, the sample's cell subset or site label means: CD45RA-negative fraction. These TCRs come from a man younger than 30 in good health. Some clones in this sample may be carry-over from other donors' samples.

On this clone itself: The same CDR3 is also encoded by other DNA sequences in this sample. The chain links TRBV5-1 to TRBJ2-3; the D gene is possibly TRBD1 (7 bases). The V end lost 4 bases, the J end lost 5 bases, and 11 bases lay between the germline ends. The CDR3 sequence is 13 residues long. Germline values: CDR1 SGHRS, CDR2 YFSETQ. The CDR3 DNA reads as TGCGCCAGCAGCCTCCAGGGGGGAGATACGCAGTATTTT. This sequence encodes CASSLQGGDTQYF. The variable domain in full, with the rest retrieved from reference TRBV5-1 and TRBJ2-3, is KAGVTQTPRYLIKTRGQQVTLSCSPISGHRSVSWYQQTPGQGLQFLFEYFSETQRNKGNFPGRFSGRQFSNSRSEMNVSTLELGDSALYLCASSLQGGDTQYFGPGTRLTVL.

Note on this clone: The conserved phenylalanine or tryptophan is not found at the CDR3 terminus, so this likely reflects a read error. The DNA is left out, because the CDR3 cannot be placed on it with certainty; the CDR3 is given as TCRdb lists it. The chain joins TRBV2 to TRBJ2-7. Germline V gene sequence: CDR1 SNHLY, CDR2 FYNNEI. Ends included, the CDR3 has 9 residues. The CDR3 protein is CASSHPLEL.

CDR3 in amino acids: CASSVGGASDTQYF. Here the CDR3 DNA reads TGTGCCAGCAGCGTAGGGGGGGCTAGTGATACGCAGTATTTT. The chain carries TRBV9 and TRBJ2-3; D tentatively fits TRBD1 or TRBD2 (6 bases each). Trimming stripped 0 bases from V and 6 bases from J, with 11 bases between. This CDR3 contains 14 residues. Germline assignment: CDR1 SGDLS and CDR2 YYNGEE.

This clone was seen just once. This chain uses TRBV5-1 with TRBJ2-7; D is possibly TRBD1 (7 bases). Germline V CDR1 and CDR2: SGHRS, YFSETQ. Trimming left V 6 bases short and J 3 bases short, with 16 bases between. This CDR3 contains 14 residues. In DNA, the CDR3 is TGCGCCAGCAACCCTGGGCAGGGGGGCTACGAGCAGTACTTC. It is translated as CASNPGQGGYEQYF.

Concerning this clone: Given a much more abundant clone one base away, this may be a read error. The chain links TRBV7-9 to TRBJ1-1; D is unresolved. This CDR3 contains 13 residues. CDR1 is SEHNR and CDR2 is FQNEAQ in the germline V gene (reference sequence). Trimming took off 1 base at V and 2 bases at J, with 5 bases between the two ends. This CDR3 reads CASSLDRNTEAFF. In nucleotides, the CDR3 is TGTGCCAGCAGCTTAGACAGAAACACTGAAGCTTTCTTT.

This clone was observed a handful of times. The sample contains more than one DNA sequence encoding this CDR3. This chain links TRBV7-2 with TRBJ2-5, with D possibly matching TRBD2 (6 bases). Trimming stripped 3 bases from V and 5 bases from J, with 13 bases between. Germline loops: CDR1 SGHTA, CDR2 FQGNSA. The CDR3 contains 14 residues. The chain's CDR3 is CASSLDRGRETQYF. The DNA of the CDR3 is TGTGCCAGCAGCTTGGACCGAGGGAGGGAGACCCAGTACTTC.

The chain employs TRBV6-1 and TRBJ1-1; TRBD1 matches 8 bases. Germline values: CDR1 MNHNS, CDR2 SASEGT. With 5 bases clipped from V and 7 bases from J, the junction kept 12 bases outside the gene matches. The CDR3 spans 15 residues. The CDR3 nucleotides read TGTGCCAGCAGTTGGCAGGGGGCGGCTGATGGTGAAGCTTTCTTT. Protein sequence: CASSWQGAADGEAFF.

The V call is TRBV6-4, the J call TRBJ2-2; D is perhaps TRBD1 or TRBD2 (5 bases each). This CDR3 region has 15 residues. Trimming took 5 bases from V and 0 from J, leaving 10 bases between them. Germline CDR1 is MRHNA and CDR2 is SNTAGT. CDR3: CASSTGTANTGELFF. The DNA of the CDR3 is TGTGCCAGCAGTACCGGGACGGCGAACACCGGGGAGCTGTTTTTT.

The rearrangement joins TRBV7-2 to TRBJ1-4, with D possibly being TRBD1 (5 bases). Between the trimmed V and J ends, which lost 1 base and 8 bases, there was a span of 11 bases. Germline assignment: CDR1 SGHTA and CDR2 FQGNSA. CDR3 length equals 14 residues. CDR3 protein: CASSLGGQREKLFF. CDR3 DNA sequence: TGTGCCAGCAGCTTAGGCGGACAAAGGGAAAAACTGTTTTTT. Using reference TRBV7-2 and TRBJ1-4 for the parts outside the CDR3, the full variable domain is GAGVSQSPSNKVTEKGKDVELRCDPISGHTALYWYRQSLGQGLEFLIYFQGNSAPDKSGLPSDRFSAERTGGSVSTLTIQRTQQEDSAVYLCASSLGGQREKLFFGSGTQLSVL.

The J gene is TRBJ2-3, the V gene TRBV28, with D perhaps TRBD2 (6 bases). Trimming removed 7 bases from V and 2 bases from J, with 13 bases in between. This CDR3 has 14 amino acids. Looked up from germline, CDR1 is MDHEN and CDR2 is SYDVKM. CDR3 DNA sequence: TGTGCCAGCAAATTGGGACTTGACACAGATACGCAGTATTTT. Residues: CASKLGLDTDTQYF.

On this clone itself: This likely reflects a read error, since a far larger clone is one base away. The chain uses TRBV11-1 and TRBJ2-7; D remains unclear. The CDR3 covers 14 residues. Trimming pared 5 bases from V and 3 bases from J, leaving 14 bases between. Germline loops: CDR1 SGHAT, CDR2 FQDESV (reference sequence). CDR3 region: CASSPPPRSYEQYF. CDR3 DNA sequence: TGTGCCAGCAGCCCCCCCCCGAGGAGCTACGAGCAGTACTTC.

The rearrangement joins TRBV5-1 to TRBJ2-5; D might be TRBD2 (5 bases). CDR3 length: 13 amino acids. Germline-derived CDR1 and CDR2 are SGHRS and YFSETQ. The V end lost 3 bases, the J end lost 0 bases, and 6 bases lay between the germline ends. This CDR3 reads CASSSGYQETQYF. The CDR3 region has the DNA TGCGCCAGCAGCTCGGGGTACCAAGAGACCCAGTACTTC.

J is TRBJ2-5 and V is TRBV2; TRBD2 agrees at 11 bases. The trim removed 1 base at V and 5 bases at J, leaving 3 bases unmatched. The V gene's germline CDR1 is SNHLY and CDR2 FYNNEI. There are 15 residues in the CDR3. The CDR3 loop is CASSEGLAGTETQYF. The CDR3 nucleotides are TGTGCCAGCAGTGAAGGACTAGCGGGAACCGAGACCCAGTACTTC.

The rearrangement joins TRBV7-8 to TRBJ2-7; 8 positions match TRBD2. In germline, CDR1 is SGHVS, CDR2 FQNEAQ. This CDR3 spans 15 amino acids. The V and J ends lost 5 bases and 3 bases, in that order; junction bases with no gene match: 9. CDR3 in DNA: TGTGCCAGCAGCCCGGGGGGGACTATTCTCTACGAGCAGTACTTC. This encodes CASSPGGTILYEQYF. The full variable domain, rest sourced from reference TRBV7-8 and TRBJ2-7, is GAGVSQSPRYKVAKRGQDVALRCDPISGHVSLFWYQQALGQGPEFLTYFQNEAQLDKSGLPSDRFFAERPEGSVSTLKIQRTQQEDSAVYLCASSPGGTILYEQYFGPGTRLTVT.

The rearrangement joins TRBV15 to TRBJ1-1; D possibly corresponds to TRBD1 (6 bases). CDR3 length: 12 amino acids. Trimming shortened V by 4 bases and J by 8 bases, and 11 bases separated the two germline ends. Germline loops: CDR1 LNHNV, CDR2 YYDKDF (reference sequence). Here the CDR3 DNA reads TGTGCCACCAGCACCCCGAGGGGGGAAGCTTTCTTT. Amino acids: CATSTPRGEAFF.

The chain carries TRBV6-1 and TRBJ2-4; TRBD2 might be the D (6 bases). The ends were cut back, 8 bases at V and 9 bases at J, with 14 bases in the middle. CDR3 size: 12 residues. Germline lookup yields CDR1 MNHNS and CDR2 SASEGT. The CDR3 sequence: CASRDPGGIQYF. CDR3 bases: TGTGCCAGCCGGGACCCCGGGGGCATTCAGTACTTC.

Concerning this clone: One end of the junction varies from germline; a read error may be responsible. The chain combines TRBV5-4 with TRBJ1-2; tentatively, D is TRBD1 (6 bases). CDR3 length equals 15 residues. The germline V gene has CDR1 SGHNT and CDR2 YYREEE (reference sequence). CDR3 amino acids: CASSHGTPPNYGYTF. Here the CDR3 DNA reads TGCGCCAGCAGCCACGGGACACCTCCTAACTATGGCTACACCTTC.

The chain has TRBV28 and TRBJ2-1; 7 bases agree with TRBD2. The CDR3 totals 15 residues. Germline assignment: CDR1 MDHEN and CDR2 SYDVKM. J was trimmed by 0 bases and V by 5 bases; bases with no gene match: 4. CDR3 sequence reads: CASSRGEFSYNEQFF. CDR3 DNA sequence: TGTGCCAGCAGTCGGGGGGAGTTCTCCTACAATGAGCAGTTCTTC.

V usage is TRBV27 and J usage is TRBJ2-3; 13 bases are a match to TRBD2. CDR3 size: 14 residues. V shed 8 bases and J 5 bases; nucleotides not matched to a gene: 4. Germline CDR1 is MNHEY and CDR2 is SMNVEV (reference sequence). DNA of the CDR3: TGTGCCAGCTGGACTAGCGGGAGAATAGATACGCAGTATTTT. Protein: CASWTSGRIDTQYF.

The table lists this clone with a few counts. The chain recombines TRBV6-1 with TRBJ2-7, with D possibly being TRBD1 (5 bases). The V and J ends lost 4 bases and 0 bases respectively, with 7 bases between them. Germline CDR1 is MNHNS and CDR2 is SASEGT. The CDR3 runs to 13 residues. CDR3 sequence reads: CASSGRVSYEQYF. CDR3 nucleotides: TGTGCCAGCAGTGGCAGGGTCTCCTACGAGCAGTACTTC.

The genes are TRBV5-1 and TRBJ2-1, with 7 bases fitting TRBD2. This CDR3 has 14 amino acids. Germline V gives CDR1 SGHRS, CDR2 YFSETQ. Unmatched junction bases numbered 9, after V lost 4 bases and J lost 8 bases. The CDR3, as DNA: TGCGCCAGCAGCATTCAAGCGGGATTGGATGAGCAGTTCTTC. This gives the protein CASSIQAGLDEQFF.

The chain combines TRBV9 with TRBJ1-5; D is unclear. V was trimmed by 0 bases and J by 3 bases, leaving 4 bases between them. Germline V gene sequence: CDR1 SGDLS, CDR2 YYNGEE. The CDR3 covers 13 residues. In DNA form, the CDR3 reads TGTGCCAGCAGCGTAGCCAACAATCAGCCCCAGCATTTT. Translated, it gives CASSVANNQPQHF.

The chain joins TRBV18 to TRBJ2-2, with 7 bases lining up with TRBD2. The CDR3 is made up of 16 amino acids. CDR1 and CDR2 (germline): KGHSH, LQKENI. V dropped 2 bases and J dropped 1; count of bases not matched to a gene: 4. The CDR3 sequence: CASSPRLAVNTGELFF. As DNA, the CDR3 is TGTGCCAGCTCACCAAGGCTAGCGGTGAACACCGGGGAGCTGTTTTTT.

This rearrangement joins TRBV5-4 to TRBJ2-5; the match to TRBD2 covers 9 bases. V trimming: 6 bases; J trimming: 4 bases; junction bases outside the gene matches: 7. Germline lookup yields CDR1 SGHNT and CDR2 YYREEE (reference sequence). This CDR3 is 14 amino acids long. CDR3 sequence reads: CASTIAGARETQYF. CDR3 coding DNA: TGTGCCAGCACGATAGCGGGAGCAAGAGAGACCCAGTACTTC.

The J gene is TRBJ2-1, the V gene TRBV27; TRBD2 is a possible D gene (5 bases). The CDR3 spans 14 residues. V lost 2 bases and J 3 bases, leaving 8 bases between the germline ends. The germline CDR1 and CDR2 sequences are MNHEY and SMNVEV (reference sequence). The CDR3 loop reads CASSLEGIYNEQFF. The DNA of the CDR3 is TGTGCCAGCAGTTTAGAGGGAATCTACAATGAGCAGTTCTTC.

The V and J genes are TRBV15 and TRBJ2-3; D is perhaps TRBD2 (6 bases). This CDR3 contains 16 residues. Germline CDR1 and CDR2: LNHNV and YYDKDF (reference sequence). Between the trimmed V and J ends, which lost 0 bases and 6 bases, there was a span of 16 bases. The CDR3 DNA reads TGTGCCACCAGCAGAGATTACGGCGGGATTCTTGATACGCAGTATTTT. Translating gives CATSRDYGGILDTQYF.

The V gene is TRBV28, the J gene TRBJ1-2; D not resolved. Germline CDR1 and CDR2: MDHEN and SYDVKM. CDR3 size: 13 residues. Trimming removed 6 bases at V and 3 bases at J, with 11 bases between. The CDR3 protein is CASSRDIYYGYTF. CDR3 nucleotide sequence: TGTGCCAGCAGCCGCGACATCTACTATGGCTACACCTTC.

A remark on this clone: No conserved phenylalanine or tryptophan ends this CDR3, so it is likely a read error. This CDR3 is CASSRTGGEQYL. CDR3 in DNA: TGTGCCAGTAGTAGGACCGGGGGCGAGCAGTACCTC. The rearrangement uses TRBV19 and TRBJ2-7; maybe TRBD2 (6 bases). In germline, CDR1 is LNHDA, CDR2 SQIVND (reference sequence). The germline V and J ends were trimmed by 4 bases and 6 bases, with 10 bases remaining between them. The CDR3 has 12 amino acids.

Comment on this clone: At the DNA level, this CDR3 is encoded by other sequences in the same sample as well. This rearrangement joins TRBV5-6 to TRBJ1-2; D is perhaps TRBD1 (6 bases). The V end lost 1 base, the J end lost 8 bases, and 12 bases lay between the germline ends. The CDR3 totals 13 residues. Germline assignment: CDR1 SGHDT and CDR2 YYEEEE. This chain's CDR3 is CASSLKGGLGYTF. CDR3 nucleotide sequence: TGTGCCAGCAGCTTGAAAGGGGGTTTGGGCTACACCTTC.

V gene TRBV18 combines with J gene TRBJ2-5, with D possibly being TRBD2 (6 bases). The CDR3 is 17 residues long. Germline V gene sequence: CDR1 KGHSH, CDR2 LQKENI. Trimming took off 5 bases at V and 1 base at J, with 20 bases between the two ends. CDR3 in amino acids: CASSYWSASALQETQYF. The CDR3 DNA sequence: TGTGCCAGCTCATACTGGTCAGCTAGCGCCCTCCAAGAGACCCAGTACTTC. The full variable domain, rest sourced from reference TRBV18 and TRBJ2-5, is NAGVMQNPRHLVRRRGQEARLRCSPMKGHSHVYWYRQLPEEGLKFMVYLQKENIIDESGMPKERFSAEFPKEGPSILRIQQVVRGDSAAYFCASSYWSASALQETQYFGPGTRLLVL.

V and J are TRBV5-1 and TRBJ2-3, with a tentative D call TRBD1 (7 bases). The CDR3 contains 14 residues. The germline V gene has CDR1 SGHRS and CDR2 YFSETQ. V was shortened by 3 bases and J by 8 bases, with 16 bases between the two germline ends. This chain's CDR3 is CASSYTQGGVTQYF. CDR3 DNA: TGCGCCAGCAGCTACACCCAGGGGGGTGTTACGCAGTATTTT.